These 30 T cell receptor beta chains came from one sample sequenced in a study of identical twins. One entry per CDR3 protein, called by TCRdb with MiXCR from the 5' RACE reads. The sample has roughly 470,000 distinct CDR3 sequences; roughly an eighth are singletons. Separately, the same data were catalogued under a study of yellow fever vaccine responses in identical twins.

The sample was CD4+ T cells sorted from blood. Receptors were obtained from a woman younger than 30 in good health.

This chain joins TRBV29-1 and TRBJ2-2; either TRBD1 or TRBD2 may fit D (6 bases each). This CDR3 is built from 15 residues. Germline V gene lookup returns CDR1 SQVTM and CDR2 ANQGSEA. With 6 bases removed from V and 4 bases from J, the gap between germline ends came to 18 bases. CDR3 DNA: TGCAGCGTCGGAGGGCGGCCAGGGGTCACCGGGGAGCTGTTTTTT. It specifies CSVGGRPGVTGELFF.

This clonotype occurred a few times. The genes are TRBV12-3 or TRBV12-4 and TRBJ2-2; perhaps TRBD1 as D (6 bases). CDR3 length: 17 amino acids. The V and J ends lost 0 bases and 4 bases respectively, with 15 bases between them. DNA of the CDR3: TGTGCCAGCAGTTTAGCGGGGATCAGGGGACGCACCGGGGAGCTGTTTTTT. Translated, it gives CASSLAGIRGRTGELFF.

This clonotype was detected many times. The gene calls are TRBV14 and TRBJ2-3; D is unclear. Trimming took 4 bases from V and 0 from J, leaving 11 bases between them. Germline lookup yields CDR1 SGHDN and CDR2 FVKESK. This CDR3 comprises 15 residues. The chain's CDR3 is CASSLRTGSTDTQYF. CDR3 in DNA: TGTGCCAGCAGCCTTAGGACGGGCAGCACAGATACGCAGTATTTT.

CDR3 DNA: TGTGCCAGCAGTTTATCCCGAGGGACTAATGAAAAACTGTTTTTT. This translates into CASSLSRGTNEKLFF. The chain employs TRBV27 and TRBJ1-4; D gene ambiguous. This CDR3 contains 15 residues. Germline V lookup: CDR1 MNHEY, CDR2 SMNVEV (reference sequence). V dropped 0 bases and J dropped 2 bases, with 7 bases sitting between them.

This clonotype appeared many times. The chain employs TRBV7-9 and TRBJ2-7; maybe TRBD1 (5 bases). Trimming removed 5 bases at V and 4 bases at J, with 18 bases between. The CDR3 is 15 residues long. Germline V CDR1 and CDR2: SEHNR, FQNEAQ (reference sequence). Written as DNA, the CDR3 is TGTGCCAGCAGCGCAGGGCCCCTGAAGGGGTACGAGCAGTACTTC. This codes for CASSAGPLKGYEQYF.

V is TRBV20-1 and J is TRBJ2-1; D is uncertain. The CDR3 sequence is 13 residues long. V was clipped by 0 bases and J by 5 bases, with 8 bases between them. Germline CDR1 DFQATT, CDR2 SNEGSKA (reference sequence). CDR3 amino acids: CSARDLRHNEQFF. The CDR3 DNA follows: TGCAGTGCTAGAGATTTAAGGCACAATGAGCAGTTCTTC.

This clonotype was detected a few times. The gene calls are TRBV4-1 and TRBJ2-3; tentative D call: TRBD1 (6 bases). Trimming removed 0 bases at V and 0 bases at J, with 13 bases between. The CDR3 loop spans 17 amino acids. Per germline, CDR1 MGHRA and CDR2 YSYEKL. CDR3 amino acids: CASSQDYPGVSTDTQYF. CDR3 nucleotide sequence: TGCGCCAGCAGCCAAGACTATCCAGGGGTTAGCACAGATACGCAGTATTTT.

This clonotype was counted a few times. The V and J genes are TRBV18 and TRBJ1-1; D is unresolved. V was cut by 2 bases and J by 1 base, with 8 bases left in between. CDR3 length: 14 amino acids. Germline lookup yields CDR1 KGHSH and CDR2 LQKENI. In DNA form, the CDR3 reads TGTGCCAGCTCACCAAGAGCATCGAACACTGAAGCTTTCTTT. Translated, it gives CASSPRASNTEAFF.

The chain combines TRBV12-3 or TRBV12-4 with TRBJ2-1; 8 bases align to TRBD1. Losses at the gene ends were 5 bases for V and 12 bases for J; bases not matched to a gene: 9. There are 13 residues in the CDR3. The chain's CDR3 is CASSVQSTGGQFF. In DNA, the CDR3 is TGTGCCAGCAGTGTACAGAGTACAGGGGGGCAGTTCTTC.

This clonotype was found a few times. This chain links TRBV7-2 with TRBJ2-3; 10 bases are shared with TRBD2. From germline, CDR1 is SGHTA and CDR2 FQGNSA. With V trimmed by 1 base and J by 4 bases, 2 bases remained unmatched. CDR3 length: 15 amino acids. CDR3 coding DNA: TGTGCCAGCAGCTTAGTCCTAGCGGGAGCAGATACGCAGTATTTT. Translating gives CASSLVLAGADTQYF.

The sample holds a few counts of this clonotype. The V call is TRBV4-3, the J call TRBJ1-2; D possibly corresponds to TRBD1 (5 bases). Trimming stripped 1 base from V and 5 bases from J, with 14 bases between. CDR1 and CDR2 (germline): LGHNA, YSLEER. The CDR3 sequence is 15 residues long. CDR3 region: CASSQVGTPRYGYTF. The CDR3 DNA reads as TGCGCCAGCAGCCAAGTCGGGACTCCCCGATATGGCTACACCTTC.

The gene calls are TRBV12-3 or TRBV12-4 and TRBJ2-3, with 8 bases fitting TRBD1. With 4 bases clipped from V and 3 bases from J, the junction kept 6 bases outside the gene matches. The length of the CDR3 is 15 residues. CDR3 sequence reads: CASSYGQGLTDTQYF. CDR3 in DNA: TGTGCCAGCAGTTACGGACAGGGTTTAACAGATACGCAGTATTTT.

The genes are TRBV5-1 and TRBJ2-2; D perhaps matches TRBD1 (7 bases). V lost 1 base and J lost 1, with 11 bases in between. Germline-derived CDR1 and CDR2 are SGHRS and YFSETQ. This CDR3 contains 16 residues. The chain's CDR3 is CASSLSQGGNTGELFF. The CDR3, as DNA: TGCGCCAGCAGCTTGAGTCAGGGGGGGAACACCGGGGAGCTGTTTTTT.

The chain has TRBV4-3 and TRBJ1-3, with TRBD1 identical over 8 bases. There are 15 residues in the CDR3. The junction had 2 bases not matched to a gene; V was cut back by 4 bases and J by 0 bases. Germline V lookup: CDR1 LGHNA, CDR2 YSLEER. The CDR3 DNA follows: TGCGCCAGCAGCCGAGGACAGGGCTCTGGAAACACCATATATTTT. It yields the protein CASSRGQGSGNTIYF.

This chain joins TRBV15 and TRBJ2-1, with a weak D call TRBD1 (6 bases). V gave up 3 bases and J gave up 6 bases, with 15 bases separating them. CDR1 is LNHNV, CDR2 YYDKDF, per germline (reference sequence). This CDR3 has 15 amino acids. CDR3 sequence: CATSSVGQKINEQFF. The CDR3 bases are TGTGCCACCAGCAGCGTCGGACAGAAAATCAATGAGCAGTTCTTC.

This rearrangement joins TRBV12-3 or TRBV12-4 to TRBJ2-4, with D maybe TRBD1 (5 bases). This CDR3 has 12 amino acids. The ends were cut back, 2 bases at V and 14 bases at J, with 13 bases in the middle. The CDR3 coding sequence is TGTGCCAGCAGTTTAAGGGGCCAGGGCGAGTACTTC. This encodes CASSLRGQGEYF.

This clonotype showed up just a few times. V and J are TRBV7-2 and TRBJ1-1; TRBD1 might be the D (5 bases). Trimming removed 2 bases from V and 1 base from J, with 14 bases in between. The germline V gene has CDR1 SGHTA and CDR2 FQGNSA. This CDR3 is built from 16 residues. The CDR3 DNA sequence: TGTGCCAGCAGCTTACCTTTCCCCGGACAGAACACTGAAGCTTTCTTT. Its protein is CASSLPFPGQNTEAFF.

The J gene is TRBJ1-5, the V gene TRBV4-3; 7 nucleotides line up with TRBD1. The CDR3 spans 17 residues. The germline CDR1 and CDR2 sequences are LGHNA and YSLEER. The V and J ends lost 1 base and 3 bases, in that order; junction bases with no gene match: 9. CDR3 nucleotides: TGCGCCAGCAGCCAAGGTGGACCGGGACAGAACAATCAGCCCCAGCATTTT. It codes for CASSQGGPGQNNQPQHF.

This clonotype was observed a few times. V usage is TRBV7-2 and J usage is TRBJ1-1, with 8 bases matching TRBD1. The V gene's germline CDR1 is SGHTA and CDR2 FQGNSA. The CDR3 has 15 residues. Trimming removed 5 bases from V and 6 bases from J; junction bases left unmatched: 11. Here the CDR3 DNA reads TGTGCCAGCAGCAGTAAAGGACAGGGATTAGCTGAAGCTTTCTTT. Translated, it gives CASSSKGQGLAEAFF.

This clonotype was counted ten times or more. The V and J genes are TRBV5-1 and TRBJ2-1, with 9 nucleotides matching TRBD1. CDR1 and CDR2 (germline): SGHRS, YFSETQ. CDR3 length: 14 amino acids. The ends lost 4 bases at V and 9 bases at J; junction bases unmatched: 8. CDR3 residues: CASSGGTGLPEQFF. The CDR3 region has the DNA TGCGCCAGCAGCGGAGGGACAGGGCTCCCTGAGCAGTTCTTC.

This clonotype came up many times. The chain carries TRBV5-1 and TRBJ2-1; a weak D match, TRBD2 (5 bases). The germline V gene has CDR1 SGHRS and CDR2 YFSETQ. This CDR3 is 13 amino acids long. Trimming took off 2 bases at V and 5 bases at J, with 8 bases between the two ends. DNA for the CDR3: TGCGCCAGCAGCTTTCTGGGAGACAATGAGCAGTTCTTC. This translates into CASSFLGDNEQFF.

This chain connects TRBV7-2 to TRBJ2-3; 8 bases agree with TRBD2. Germline loops: CDR1 SGHTA, CDR2 FQGNSA. J was trimmed by 9 bases and V by 5 bases; bases with no gene match: 4. This CDR3 has 12 amino acids. This CDR3 reads CASSNSGGTQYF. For the CDR3, the DNA is TGTGCCAGCAGCAATTCGGGGGGGACGCAGTATTTT.

This clonotype was counted between two and nine times. The chain links TRBV3-1 to TRBJ2-7; no clear D gene. Trimming pared 4 bases from V and 7 bases from J, leaving 8 bases between. The CDR3 sequence is 11 residues long. The germline V gene encodes CDR1 LGHDT and CDR2 YNNKEL (reference sequence). The CDR3 region has the DNA TGTGCCAGCAGCCGTTCGGCGGAGCAGTACTTC. It translates to CASSRSAEQYF.

This clonotype has just a few counts. The chain couples TRBV3-1 to TRBJ2-7, with 10 bases lining up with TRBD2. Looked up from germline, CDR1 is LGHDT and CDR2 is YNNKEL (reference sequence). The trim removed 4 bases at V and 3 bases at J, leaving 6 bases unmatched. The CDR3 contains 15 residues. The CDR3 here is CASSRPSGSVYEQYF. Here the CDR3 DNA reads TGTGCCAGCAGCCGACCTAGCGGGAGTGTCTACGAGCAGTACTTC.

This clonotype turned up a few times. The chain links TRBV5-1 to TRBJ2-7; D call uncertain. V lost 4 bases and J 0 bases, leaving 11 bases between the germline ends. CDR1 SGHRS and CDR2 YFSETQ come from the germline V gene. CDR3 length: 14 amino acids. CDR3 amino acids: CASSQLPSSYEQYF. The CDR3 coding sequence is TGCGCCAGCAGCCAATTACCCTCCTCCTACGAGCAGTACTTC.

The rearrangement links TRBV5-1 to TRBJ1-6; TRBD1 might be the D (5 bases). Germline CDR1 is SGHRS and CDR2 is YFSETQ. This CDR3 region has 15 residues. V lost 4 bases to trimming and J lost 7 bases, with 15 bases between them. The CDR3 reads CASSTGQGGNSPLHF. CDR3 DNA: TGCGCCAGCAGCACAGGACAAGGAGGCAATTCACCCCTCCACTTT.

The chain carries TRBV6-6 and TRBJ2-2; D is undetermined. V lost 0 bases and J lost 8, with 7 bases in between. This CDR3 region has 13 residues. CDR1 and CDR2 (germline): MNHNY, SVGAGI (reference sequence). CDR3: CASSYSDGGELFF. DNA of the CDR3: TGTGCCAGCAGTTACTCCGATGGGGGGGAGCTGTTTTTT.

This clonotype was seen many times. This CDR3 is CASSSHPGWVSPEDTEAFF. The CDR3 bases are TGTGCCAGCAGTTCCCACCCAGGGTGGGTATCCCCTGAGGACACTGAAGCTTTCTTT. The V and J genes are TRBV27 and TRBJ1-1; D is possibly TRBD1 (5 bases). Germline V gene data show CDR1 as MNHEY and CDR2 as SMNVEV (reference sequence). The CDR3 sequence is 19 residues long. With 4 bases removed from V and 3 bases from J, the gap between germline ends came to 27 bases.

V is TRBV28 and J is TRBJ1-1, with D unresolved. The germline V and J ends were trimmed by 7 bases and 3 bases, with 18 bases remaining between them. The CDR3 loop spans 15 amino acids. The germline gives CDR1 MDHEN, CDR2 SYDVKM. DNA of the CDR3: TGTGCCAGCAACCCCATCAAGTTCTCTTACACTGAAGCTTTCTTT. Translating gives CASNPIKFSYTEAFF. The entire variable domain, with the rest obtained from reference TRBV28 and TRBJ1-1, is as follows: DVKVTQSSRYLVKRTGEKVFLECVQDMDHENMFWYRQDPGLGLRLIYFSYDVKMKEKGDIPEGYSVSREKKERFSLILESASTNQTSMYLCASNPIKFSYTEAFFGQGTRLTVV.

This clonotype appeared many times. The rearrangement joins TRBV4-3 to TRBJ2-1; D is unclear. Germline V CDR1 and CDR2: LGHNA, YSLEER. This CDR3 comprises 14 residues. V lost 10 bases to trimming and J lost 5 bases, with 18 bases between them. For the CDR3, the DNA is TGCGCCACTTCGGCCACGCGGACCAACAATGAGCAGTTCTTC. Encoded protein: CATSATRTNNEQFF.